The 22 T cell receptor beta chains given below trace back to one sample, sequenced in a study of cytomegalovirus exposure and HLA in healthy donors. 13 Jbeta primers and 60 Vbeta primers were used for the PCR. Generated by immunoSEQ multiplex PCR, the TCRdb table keeps only in-frame clones and is missing some. The sample has about 50,000 clones. The sample taken for sequencing was PBMCs. The receptors come from a woman in her sixties in good health and CMV-seropositive.

V is TRBV19 and J is TRBJ1-1; D is uncertain. This CDR3 has 14 amino acids. V was clipped by 3 bases and J by 2 bases, with 10 bases between them. Germline V gene data show CDR1 as LNHDA and CDR2 as SQIVND (reference sequence). CDR3: CASSILPGNTEAFF. In DNA form, the CDR3 reads TGTGCCAGTAGTATTCTCCCGGGAAACACTGAAGCTTTCTTT.

The chain joins TRBV5-1 to TRBJ2-2, with D possibly TRBD1 on 6 matching bases. The ends were cut back, 4 bases at V and 0 bases at J, with 13 bases in the middle. The germline V gene encodes CDR1 SGHRS and CDR2 YFSETQ. The length of the CDR3 is 16 residues. DNA for the CDR3: TGCGCCAGCAGCCTGGGGACACTGGCGAACACCGGGGAGCTGTTTTTT. The encoded protein is CASSLGTLANTGELFF.

This sequence joins TRBV28 and TRBJ1-2; 7 bases fit TRBD1. The CDR3 covers 15 residues. Germline trimming cut 4 bases from V and 4 bases from J; bases unmatched to any gene: 9. The germline gives CDR1 MDHEN, CDR2 SYDVKM. In DNA, the CDR3 is TGTGCCAGCAGTTCAATAGGACAGGCTACCTATGGCTACACCTTC. It encodes CASSSIGQATYGYTF.

This chain uses TRBV7-9 with TRBJ2-3; 10 bases are shared with TRBD1. The CDR3 loop spans 18 amino acids. Trimming removed 2 bases from V and 2 bases from J; junction bases left unmatched: 10. The V gene's germline CDR1 is SEHNR and CDR2 FQNEAQ (reference sequence). The CDR3 loop reads CASSLPGQGLGPTDTQYF. The CDR3 DNA sequence: TGTGCCAGCAGCTTACCGGGACAGGGGTTGGGTCCCACAGATACGCAGTATTTT.

This chain uses TRBV5-8 with TRBJ2-7, with 10 bases matching TRBD1. V shed 5 bases, J shed 4 bases, and the junction held 6 bases outside the gene matches. From germline, CDR1 is SGHTS and CDR2 YDEGEE. CDR3 length: 14 amino acids. The CDR3 sequence: CASRSTGQGYEQYF. The CDR3 bases are TGTGCCAGCAGGTCCACGGGACAGGGGTACGAGCAGTACTTC.

The chain carries TRBV7-2 and TRBJ1-6; D is unclear. CDR3 length equals 16 residues. V gave up 2 bases and J gave up 0 bases, with 8 bases separating them. Germline loops: CDR1 SGHTA, CDR2 FQGNSA. The CDR3 here is CASSLTGSSYNSPLHF. The CDR3 DNA sequence: TGTGCCAGCAGCTTAACGGGGAGCTCCTATAATTCACCCCTCCACTTT.

The V and J genes are TRBV6-1 and TRBJ1-3; 9 nucleotides match TRBD1. The length of the CDR3 is 15 residues. J was trimmed by 2 bases and V by 5 bases; bases with no gene match: 4. The V gene's germline CDR1 is MNHNS and CDR2 SASEGT. CDR3 in amino acids: CASSRQGGTGNTIYF. The CDR3 DNA follows: TGTGCCAGCAGTCGACAGGGGGGAACTGGAAACACCATATATTTT.

This sequence joins TRBV27 and TRBJ1-5; D is possibly TRBD1 (6 bases). Germline CDR1 MNHEY, CDR2 SMNVEV (reference sequence). V was clipped by 4 bases and J by 4 bases, with 14 bases between them. CDR3 size: 15 residues. CDR3 nucleotides: TGTGCCAGCAGTTCGGTTGGGGGGGCGAATCAGCCCCAGCATTTT. Its protein is CASSSVGGANQPQHF.

This rearrangement joins TRBV7-2 to TRBJ1-5, with unresolved D. V was pared by 8 bases and J by 0 bases, with 11 bases between. CDR1 and CDR2 from the germline V gene are SGHTA and FQGNSA. The CDR3 consists of 14 residues. The CDR3 loop reads CASAGGHSNQPQHF. DNA for the CDR3: TGTGCCAGCGCGGGCGGGCATAGCAATCAGCCCCAGCATTTT.

The chain recombines TRBV18 with TRBJ2-2, with D possibly matching TRBD1 (6 bases). CDR1 is KGHSH and CDR2 is LQKENI in the germline V gene. The CDR3 totals 13 residues. V dropped 8 bases and J dropped 2 bases, with 9 bases sitting between them. CDR3 in amino acids: CASPGTNTGELFF. The CDR3 DNA follows: TGTGCCAGCCCCGGGACAAACACCGGGGAGCTGTTTTTT.

The rearrangement joins TRBV28 to TRBJ2-1; 7 bases align to TRBD2. Trimming took 10 bases from V and 9 from J; bases not matched to a gene: 6. The CDR3 has 11 amino acids. Germline CDR1 is MDHEN and CDR2 is SYDVKM. In DNA, the CDR3 is TGTGCCAACGGGAGGCCTGGTGAGCAGTTCTTC. Translation gives CANGRPGEQFF. Based on the CDR3 plus reference TRBV28 and TRBJ2-1, the full variable domain is DVKVTQSSRYLVKRTGEKVFLECVQDMDHENMFWYRQDPGLGLRLIYFSYDVKMKEKGDIPEGYSVSREKKERFSLILESASTNQTSMYLCANGRPGEQFFGPGTRLTVL.

V gene TRBV6-5 combines with J gene TRBJ2-5; TRBD2 aligns across 11 bases. The CDR3 is made up of 16 amino acids. The V and J ends lost 4 bases and 5 bases, in that order; junction bases with no gene match: 9. Germline lookup yields CDR1 MNHEY and CDR2 SVGAGI. CDR3 bases: TGTGCCAGCAGTTCGCTAGCGGGGGGTAGAGGGGAGACCCAGTACTTC. This codes for CASSSLAGGRGETQYF.

The J gene is TRBJ2-7, the V gene TRBV19; TRBD1 matches at 7 bases. The CDR3 loop spans 15 amino acids. Trimming removed 2 bases from V and 3 bases from J; junction bases left unmatched: 7. Germline-derived CDR1 and CDR2 are LNHDA and SQIVND (reference sequence). The CDR3 is CASSIKGQSDYEQYF. CDR3 nucleotide sequence: TGTGCCAGTAGTATAAAGGGACAGTCGGACTACGAGCAGTACTTC.

This rearrangement joins TRBV19 to TRBJ1-6; TRBD1 is a possible D gene (6 bases). V dropped 5 bases and J dropped 10 bases, with 15 bases sitting between them. The germline CDR1 and CDR2 sequences are LNHDA and SQIVND (reference sequence). The CDR3 consists of 14 residues. CDR3 loop: CASSAQGGGSPLHF. For the CDR3, the DNA is TGTGCCAGTAGTGCTCAGGGTGGGGGCTCACCCCTCCACTTT.

This sequence joins TRBV20-1 and TRBJ1-2; D unclear. Trimming stripped 2 bases from V and 8 bases from J, with 9 bases between. Germline values: CDR1 DFQATT, CDR2 SNEGSKA (reference sequence). The CDR3 contains 11 residues. CDR3 sequence reads: CSARTQTGYTF. The CDR3 coding sequence is TGCAGTGCTAGAACACAGACAGGCTACACCTTC.

For this clone: Distinct nucleotide sequences in the sample also encode this CDR3. J is TRBJ1-1 and V is TRBV11-2; TRBD1 might be the D (5 bases). CDR1 is SGHAT and CDR2 is FQNNGV in the germline V gene. The CDR3 is made up of 14 amino acids. V was cut by 4 bases and J by 1 base, with 10 bases left in between. CDR3 sequence (DNA): TGTGCCAGCAGCTCCTCAACAGGGAACACTGAAGCTTTCTTT. Its protein product is CASSSSTGNTEAFF.

The gene calls are TRBV6-5 and TRBJ2-7; TRBD1 is a possible D gene (6 bases). The V gene lost 1 base and the J gene lost 2 bases, with 9 bases spanning the gap. This CDR3 region has 14 residues. CDR1 is MNHEY and CDR2 is SVGAGI in the germline V gene. The CDR3 DNA sequence: TGTGCCAGCAGTTACTTGGACAGCACCTACGAGCAGTACTTC. Translated, it gives CASSYLDSTYEQYF.

The J gene is TRBJ2-5, the V gene TRBV7-2; maybe TRBD1 (6 bases). This CDR3 has 15 amino acids. V lost 5 bases, J lost 4 bases, and 17 bases lay in between. The germline V gene has CDR1 SGHTA and CDR2 FQGNSA. Here the CDR3 reads CASSPRTAIRETQYF. DNA for the CDR3: TGTGCCAGCAGCCCTCGGACAGCTATCAGAGAGACCCAGTACTTC.

The chain uses TRBV10-1 and TRBJ1-2, with TRBD1 identical over 12 bases. CDR3 length: 14 amino acids. The germline gives CDR1 WNHNN, CDR2 SYGVQD (reference sequence). J lost 4 bases, V lost 4 bases, and 1 base had no gene match. CDR3 in DNA: TGCGCCAGCAGTGCGGGACAGGGGGCCTATGGCTACACCTTC. Translated: CASSAGQGAYGYTF.

The rearrangement uses TRBV5-6 and TRBJ2-2; perhaps TRBD1 as D (5 bases). CDR1 and CDR2 from the germline V gene are SGHDT and YYEEEE. The CDR3 extends over 14 amino acids. V lost 4 bases and J lost 4, with 11 bases in between. CDR3 nucleotide sequence: TGTGCCAGCAGCCAAAGGGGTGGCACCGGGGAGCTGTTTTTT. Translation: CASSQRGGTGELFF. Full variable domain (remainder filled in from reference TRBV5-6 and TRBJ2-2): DAGVTQSPTHLIKTRGQQVTLRCSPKSGHDTVSWYQQALGQGPQFIFQYYEEEERQRGNFPDRFSGHQFPNYSSELNVNALLLGDSALYLCASSQRGGTGELFFGEGSRLTVL.

The chain recombines TRBV19 with TRBJ1-1; 9 nucleotides agree with TRBD1. The germline V gene has CDR1 LNHDA and CDR2 SQIVND (reference sequence). The CDR3 runs 15 residues. V trimming: 6 bases; J trimming: 5 bases; junction bases outside the gene matches: 10. This chain's CDR3 is CASSSPRDRDTEAFF. The DNA of the CDR3 is TGTGCCAGTAGCTCCCCCCGGGACAGGGATACTGAAGCTTTCTTT.

The chain joins TRBV6-1 to TRBJ2-1; 11 positions match TRBD1. Losses at the gene ends were 3 bases for V and 9 bases for J; bases not matched to a gene: 7. Germline CDR1 reads MNHNS; CDR2 reads SASEGT. This CDR3 comprises 15 residues. CDR3 residues: CASSDPGQGGSEQFF. The CDR3 DNA follows: TGTGCCAGCAGTGATCCGGGACAGGGGGGAAGTGAGCAGTTCTTC.